This T cell receptor (beta chain) was sequenced in a study of CD8+ T cells in alopecia areata. Overall study context: The tofacitinib course ran for 6 to 18 months and was followed by 6 months off drug.

General study results and limits: In lesional scalp, particularly from alopecia totalis/universalis, clonality was higher than in normal scalp.

This clone came up a few times. The target antigen is unknown. RNA was extracted and reverse transcribed into cDNA as the sequencing template. Some clones are missing from TCRdb's copy, which holds only in-frame ones; the method was immunoSEQ multiplex PCR. Among 200,000 to 250,000 clones, roughly 64% were seen once, and the ten largest hold roughly 4.2%. Treatment denoted: oral pan-JAK inhibitor, 5-10 mg twice daily. Germline assignment: CDR1 SGHTA and CDR2 FQGNSA. The V end was cut by 2 bases, the J end by 2 bases, with 10 bases between. The CDR3 loop spans 14 amino acids. The chain joins TRBV7-2 to TRBJ2-7; D perhaps matches TRBD1 (6 bases). The sample was CD4+ T cells sorted from blood, taken at week 4, from a patient treated with tofacitinib. The clonotype originates from a human donor with alopecia areata. The CDR3 loop reads CASSLRQVPYEQYF. CDR3 DNA sequence: TGTGCCAGCAGCTTAAGACAGGTTCCCTACGAGCAGTACTTC.